This T cell receptor (beta chain) stems from a study of post-analysis software for immune sequencing data. Study summary: Relapsing-remitting, secondary progressive and progressive-relapsing multiple sclerosis were all included among the disease courses. Study-level results: Comparison with controls showed significantly lower normalized Chao1 diversity in multiple sclerosis patients. Same-batch samples co-clustered strongly by F measure. Comparison of patients with controls showed about 5 TRBV segments more frequent in patients, TRBV5-6, TRBV5-1 and TRBV20-1 among them.

This clonotype has a count of ten or more. Its antigen remains unknown. TCR beta cDNA libraries included unique molecular identifiers. The yield from about 1 to 10 million T cells was around 500,000 cDNA molecules in total. One entry per CDR3 protein results from TCRdb running MiXCR on the PCR reads. The table has 180,000 or so distinct CDR3 sequences, roughly 28% seen once; the top ten hold around 3.7%. V was cut by 8 bases and J by 6 bases, with 1 base left in between. Germline-derived CDR1 and CDR2 are MRHNA and SNTAGT. CDR3 length: 8 amino acids. The chain carries TRBV6-4 and TRBJ2-5; D gene ambiguous. This receptor was identified in a girl aged 2-17 years with multiple sclerosis. Material: blood. The CDR3 reads CASQTQYF. The DNA of the CDR3 is TGTGCCAGCCAGACCCAGTACTTC.